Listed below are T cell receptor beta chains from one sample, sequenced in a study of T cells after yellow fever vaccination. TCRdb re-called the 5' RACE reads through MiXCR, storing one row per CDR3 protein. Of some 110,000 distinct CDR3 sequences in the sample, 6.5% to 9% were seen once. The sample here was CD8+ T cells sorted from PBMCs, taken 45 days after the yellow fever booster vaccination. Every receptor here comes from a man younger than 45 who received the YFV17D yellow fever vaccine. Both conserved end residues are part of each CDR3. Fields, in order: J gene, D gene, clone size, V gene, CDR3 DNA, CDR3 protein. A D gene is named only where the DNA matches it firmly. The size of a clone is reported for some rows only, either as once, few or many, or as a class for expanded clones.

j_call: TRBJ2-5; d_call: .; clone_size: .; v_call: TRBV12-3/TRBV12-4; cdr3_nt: TGTGCCAGCAGCCAGGGACGGAACCAAGAGACCCAGTACTTC; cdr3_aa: CASSQGRNQETQYF
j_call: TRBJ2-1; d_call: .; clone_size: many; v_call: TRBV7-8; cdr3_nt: TGTGCCAGCAGCTTACTCCAGGGGATCTACAATGAGCAGTTCTTC; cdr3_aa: CASSLLQGIYNEQFF
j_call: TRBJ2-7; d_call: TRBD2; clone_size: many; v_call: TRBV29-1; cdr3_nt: TGCAGCGTTGACGCGGGAGAGCCTCTCTACGAGCAGTACTTC; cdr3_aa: CSVDAGEPLYEQYF
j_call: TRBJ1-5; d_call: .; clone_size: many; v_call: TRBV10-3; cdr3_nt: TGTGCCATCATTCCCCGCTGTATCAATCAGCCCCAGCATTTT; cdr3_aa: CAIIPRCINQPQHF
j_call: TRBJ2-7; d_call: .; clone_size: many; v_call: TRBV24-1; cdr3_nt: TGTGCCACCAGTGATTCGGGGTGGTACGAGCAGTACTTC; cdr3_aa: CATSDSGWYEQYF
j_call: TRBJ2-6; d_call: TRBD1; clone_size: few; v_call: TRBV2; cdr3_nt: TGTGCCAGCATCCTAGTGGGACAGGGGTTCACTGGGGCCAACGTCCTGACTTTC; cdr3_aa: CASILVGQGFTGANVLTF
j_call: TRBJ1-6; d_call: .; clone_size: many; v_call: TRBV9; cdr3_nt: TGTGCCAGCAGTACACAGGGTGGTGGATCACCCCTCCACTTT; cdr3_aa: CASSTQGGGSPLHF
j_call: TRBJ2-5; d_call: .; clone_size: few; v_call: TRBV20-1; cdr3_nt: TGCAGTGCTAGAGATCGGGGTCCCACCCTAGAGACCCAGTACTTC; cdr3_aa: CSARDRGPTLETQYF
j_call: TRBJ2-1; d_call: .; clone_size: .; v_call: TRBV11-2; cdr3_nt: TGTGCCAGCAGCGCTACCCAGGACAATGAGCAGTTCTTC; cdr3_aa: CASSATQDNEQFF
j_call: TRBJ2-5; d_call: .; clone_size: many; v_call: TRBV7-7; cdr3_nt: TGTGCTAGCAGCTTAGCTAGTCGAGAGACCCAGTACTTC; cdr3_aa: CASSLASRETQYF
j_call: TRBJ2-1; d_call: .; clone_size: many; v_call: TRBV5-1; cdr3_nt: TGCGCCAGCAGCTTGGCTCCGGGACTCATCTACAATGAGCAGTTCTTC; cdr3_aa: CASSLAPGLIYNEQFF